What follows is one TCR beta chain and its context. The clone's antigen remains unknown. No clone much larger than this one lies a single base away; base qualities are absent. This entry comes from a study of memory CD8 T cells in hepatitis C reinfection (dated by TCRdb to the late 2010s). About the full investigation: Of the five donors, three spontaneously resolved two consecutive HCV infections, and two cleared a primary infection but developed chronic infection after reinfection. In about five donors, the study followed the TCR beta repertoire of virus-specific CD8 T cells over time through an HCV reinfection episode. Previously published longitudinal data on tetramer+ CD8 T cell frequency were used to select the peak reinfection time point. In the reinfection study, participants who had previously resolved an HCV infection were followed up every 3 months. Peak reinfection samples were obtained 3 to 8 weeks after detection of reinfection. Between the late 2000s and the early 2010s, five reinfection cases that had stored pre-reinfection samples were identified. A case counted as HCV reinfection when an HCV RNA test came back positive after two negative tests taken at least 60 days apart. Summary of the overall study and its limitations: Because only a handful of donors were included, definitive conclusions about public clonotypes linked to secondary clearance were beyond the reach of the study.

Per the germline V gene, LGHNA is the CDR1 and YNFKEQ is the CDR2. The germline V and J ends show losses of 1 base and 2 bases respectively, and no gene match explains 1 base of the junction. The CDR3 holds 15 amino acids from the cysteine to the phenylalanine. The read is trimmed to its CDR3 DNA, 45 bases read in frame from base 1. Sample time point, as interpreted from the label and publication: peak reinfection, 3 to 8 weeks after reinfection detection. Sorted cells were sequenced directly ex vivo, without in vitro expansion prior to TCR sequencing. Donors were people who inject drugs enrolled in the Montreal Acute Hepatitis C Cohort Study (HEPCO) in Canada. Total naive CD8 T cells, sorted as viable CD3+ CD8+ CD45RO-, came from a couple of donors at all three reinfection time points as controls. Before sorting, cryopreserved peripheral blood mononuclear cells were thawed and CD8 T cells were purified from those thawed cells. CD8 T cells were enriched by negative selection with the MACS CD8+ T cell Isolation Kit. Cells were sorted on a BD FACSAria II sorter using FACSDiva software, and FlowJo was used for data analysis.

Library prep was done by the immunoSEQ multiplex PCR assay. Genomic DNA was extracted from the sorted cells, and the TCR beta V, D and J regions were sequenced using the automated high-throughput method of Adaptive Biotechnologies. CDR3 regions were amplified with a two-step, bias-controlled multiplex PCR. Amplified TCR beta libraries were sequenced on an Illumina instrument. Per the authors' processing: Demultiplexed reads were processed to reduce amplification and sequencing bias, and CDR3 sequences were assigned to gene families using the IMGT database. ImmunoSEQ software version 2.0 was used to analyze repertoire data. Clonotype lists were filtered to remove out-of-frame sequences as well as sequences containing stop codons in the CDR3. Clonotypes below 0.01% frequency were excluded because they corresponded to less than one cell. Richness was calculated by dividing observed richness by the number of input cells, and evenness was calculated by dividing Shannon entropy by the log of observed richness. To measure repertoire diversity and how similar the repertoire was between time points, Simpson diversity and Morisita-Horn overlap indices were applied. Clonotypes were grouped as dominant (>1%), sub-dominant (0.5-0.99%), low abundance (0.1-0.49%) or lowest abundance (<0.1%). The germline index was obtained by subtracting total nucleotide additions from total CDR3 length and then dividing the result by total CDR3 length. TCRdb obtained this table from immuneACCESS and retained in-frame rearrangements with V and J assigned. These tables miss some clones; where compared with another copy, unresolved V genes account for less than half of the shortfall, and the remainder is unexplained. That table furnishes V, J and clone size, whereas the DNA furnished D and trimming. A total of around 47,000 clones appear in this sample, roughly 90% of them only once. The leading ten clones occupy more than 0.95% of the sample.

This receptor chain uses TRBV4-2 and TRBJ2-2; 7 junctional bases match TRBD1. The clonotype was recovered from a man aged 18 to 29 with hepatitis C virus infection. The specimen sequenced was naive CD8+ T cells sorted from blood. The label giving this sample's cell subset or site can be read as: total naive CD8+CD45RO- T cells. The DNA reads as follows: TGTGCCAGCAGCCAAGGGACAGGCAACACCGGGGAGCTGTTTTTT. Translation gives CASSQGTGNTGELFF.